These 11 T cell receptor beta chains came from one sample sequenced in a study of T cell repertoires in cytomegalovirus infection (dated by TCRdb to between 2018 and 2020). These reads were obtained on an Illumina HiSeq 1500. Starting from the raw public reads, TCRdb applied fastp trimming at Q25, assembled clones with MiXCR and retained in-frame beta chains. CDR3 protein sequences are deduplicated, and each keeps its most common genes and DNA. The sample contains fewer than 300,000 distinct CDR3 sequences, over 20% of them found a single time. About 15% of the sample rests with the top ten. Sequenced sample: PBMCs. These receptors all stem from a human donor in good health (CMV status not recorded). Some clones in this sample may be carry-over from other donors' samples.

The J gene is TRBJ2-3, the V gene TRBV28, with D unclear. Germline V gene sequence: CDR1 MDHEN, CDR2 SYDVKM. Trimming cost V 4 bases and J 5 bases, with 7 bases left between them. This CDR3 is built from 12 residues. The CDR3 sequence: CASSSQLDTQYF. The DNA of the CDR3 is TGTGCCAGCAGTTCCCAATTAGATACGCAGTATTTT. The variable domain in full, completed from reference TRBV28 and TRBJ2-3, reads DVKVTQSSRYLVKRTGEKVFLECVQDMDHENMFWYRQDPGLGLRLIYFSYDVKMKEKGDIPEGYSVSREKKERFSLILESASTNQTSMYLCASSSQLDTQYFGPGTRLTVL.

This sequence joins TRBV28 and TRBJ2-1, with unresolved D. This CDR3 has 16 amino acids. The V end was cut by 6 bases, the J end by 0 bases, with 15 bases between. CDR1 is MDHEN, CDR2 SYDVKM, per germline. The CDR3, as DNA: TGTGCCAGCAGAACCTCGGAGACCCGCTCCTACAATGAGCAGTTCTTC. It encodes CASRTSETRSYNEQFF.

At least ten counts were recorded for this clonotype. CDR3 DNA sequence: TGTGCCAGCAGTCCATCCTGGAGGGGGATGGGTGAGCAGTTCTTC. Amino acid sequence: CASSPSWRGMGEQFF. The gene calls are TRBV28 and TRBJ2-1; D tentatively reads TRBD1 or TRBD2 (6 bases each). The germline V and J ends were trimmed by 5 bases and 9 bases, with 20 bases remaining between them. The germline CDR1 and CDR2 sequences are MDHEN and SYDVKM. The CDR3 length is 15 residues.

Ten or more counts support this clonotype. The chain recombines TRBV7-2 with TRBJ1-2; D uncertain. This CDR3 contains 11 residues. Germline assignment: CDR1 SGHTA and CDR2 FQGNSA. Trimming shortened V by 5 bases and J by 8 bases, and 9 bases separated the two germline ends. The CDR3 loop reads CASSPTEGYTF. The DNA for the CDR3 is TGTGCCAGCAGCCCCACGGAGGGCTACACCTTC.

CDR3 DNA sequence: TGTGCCAGCAGTTCGGTCAGGGGGAATTACAATGAGCAGTTCTTC. Its translation is CASSSVRGNYNEQFF. The V call is TRBV28, the J call TRBJ2-1; 7 bases line up with TRBD1. Germline V gene sequence: CDR1 MDHEN, CDR2 SYDVKM. With 4 bases clipped from V and 4 bases from J, the junction kept 7 bases outside the gene matches. The CDR3 runs 15 residues.

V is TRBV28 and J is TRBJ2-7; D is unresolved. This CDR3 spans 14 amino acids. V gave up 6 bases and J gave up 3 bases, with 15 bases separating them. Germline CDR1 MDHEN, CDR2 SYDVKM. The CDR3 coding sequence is TGTGCCAGCAGCCCCAGTAGGGCGAACTACGAGCAGTACTTC. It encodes CASSPSRANYEQYF.

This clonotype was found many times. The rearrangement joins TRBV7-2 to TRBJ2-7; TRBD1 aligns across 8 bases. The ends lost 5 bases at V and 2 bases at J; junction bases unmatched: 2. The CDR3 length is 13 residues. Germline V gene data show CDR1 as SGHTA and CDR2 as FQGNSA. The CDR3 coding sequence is TGTGCCAGCAGCACAGGGGGGACCTACGAGCAGTACTTC. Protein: CASSTGGTYEQYF.

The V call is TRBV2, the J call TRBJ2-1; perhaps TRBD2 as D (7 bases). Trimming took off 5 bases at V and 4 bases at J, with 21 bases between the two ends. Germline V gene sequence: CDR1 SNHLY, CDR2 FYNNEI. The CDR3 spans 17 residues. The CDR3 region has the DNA TGTGCCAGCAGTCCGCTAGGTGGGGGGGCGCGGTACAATGAGCAGTTCTTC. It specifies CASSPLGGGARYNEQFF.

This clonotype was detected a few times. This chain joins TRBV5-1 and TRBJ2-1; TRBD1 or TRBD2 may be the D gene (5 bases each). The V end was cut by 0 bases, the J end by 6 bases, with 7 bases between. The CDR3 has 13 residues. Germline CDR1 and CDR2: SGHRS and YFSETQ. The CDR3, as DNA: TGCGCCAGCAGCTTGGTCGGGGCCAATGAGCAGTTCTTC. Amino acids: CASSLVGANEQFF. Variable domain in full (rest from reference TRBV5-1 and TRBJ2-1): KAGVTQTPRYLIKTRGQQVTLSCSPISGHRSVSWYQQTPGQGLQFLFEYFSETQRNKGNFPGRFSGRQFSNSRSEMNVSTLELGDSALYLCASSLVGANEQFFGPGTRLTVL.

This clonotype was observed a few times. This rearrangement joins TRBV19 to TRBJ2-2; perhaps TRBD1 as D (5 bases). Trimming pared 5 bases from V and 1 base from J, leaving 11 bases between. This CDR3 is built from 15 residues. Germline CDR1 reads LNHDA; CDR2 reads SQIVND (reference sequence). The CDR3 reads CASSGSRVNTGELFF. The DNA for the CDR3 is TGTGCCAGTAGTGGATCCAGGGTGAACACCGGGGAGCTGTTTTTT.

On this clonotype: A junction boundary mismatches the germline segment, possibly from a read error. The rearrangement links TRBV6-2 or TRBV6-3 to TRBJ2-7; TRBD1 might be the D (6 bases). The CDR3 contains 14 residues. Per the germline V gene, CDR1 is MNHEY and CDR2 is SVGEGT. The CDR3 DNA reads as TGTGCCAGCACCGTAGCAGGGGCGCACTACGAGCGGTACTTC. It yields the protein CASTVAGAHYERYF.